At least ten counts were recorded for the clone carrying this T cell receptor beta chain. This specimen belongs to a study of neurological immune-mediated disorders. With 10-nucleotide random UMIs included, cDNA was synthesized by 5'RACE. TCRdb itself ran the 5' RACE reads through MiXCR, one entry per CDR3 protein. The repertoire holds roughly 66,000 distinct CDR3 sequences, with roughly 4.8% as singletons. The CDR3 extends over 13 amino acids. With 1 base removed from V and 9 bases from J, the gap between germline ends came to 10 bases. Germline loops: CDR1 SEHNR, CDR2 FQNEAQ (reference sequence). PBMCs stored at -80 C, numbering 2 million, were the origin of the unsorted libraries.

J is TRBJ2-1 and V is TRBV7-9, with TRBD2 as a possible D gene (5 bases). This clonotype originated in a woman aged 65 to 85 with multiple sclerosis. Sequencing input: PBMCs. DNA of the CDR3: TGTGCCAGCAGCTTAGTTCCCGGGGTTGAGCAGTTCTTC. Amino acid sequence: CASSLVPGVEQFF.